This T cell receptor (beta chain) is drawn from a study of blood T cell repertoires in COVID-19. Produced via immunoSEQ multiplex PCR; TCRdb's table is partial and in-frame only. The data show about 300,000 clones, under 90% seen once. CDR3 size: 11 residues. The germline CDR1 and CDR2 sequences are DFQATT and SNEGSKA (reference sequence). The V and J ends lost 3 bases and 6 bases respectively, with 8 bases between them. This receptor was identified in a woman in her thirties with COVID-19, enrolled during active disease. Sequencing was carried out using peripheral blood. The rearrangement joins TRBV20-1 to TRBJ1-1, with D tentatively TRBD1 (5 bases). The CDR3 DNA reads as TGCAGTGCTAGGGGGCTCGCTGAAGCTTTCTTT. Encoded protein: CSARGLAEAFF.